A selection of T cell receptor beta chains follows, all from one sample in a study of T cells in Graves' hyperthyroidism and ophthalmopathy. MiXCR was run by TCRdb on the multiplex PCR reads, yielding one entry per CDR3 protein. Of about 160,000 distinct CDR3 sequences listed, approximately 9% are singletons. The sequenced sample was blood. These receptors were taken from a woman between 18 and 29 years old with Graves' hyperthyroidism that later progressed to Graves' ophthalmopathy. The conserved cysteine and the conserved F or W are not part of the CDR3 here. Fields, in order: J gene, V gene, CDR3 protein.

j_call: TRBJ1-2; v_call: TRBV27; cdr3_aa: ASSLSSFGPIYGYT
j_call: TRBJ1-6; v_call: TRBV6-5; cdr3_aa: ASSYVRGNSPLH
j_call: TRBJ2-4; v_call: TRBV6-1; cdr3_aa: ASLKDRDRGPLAKNIQY
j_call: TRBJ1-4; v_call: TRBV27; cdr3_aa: ASSTGTDLAEKLF
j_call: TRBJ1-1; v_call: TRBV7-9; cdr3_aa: ASSSLGGTEAF
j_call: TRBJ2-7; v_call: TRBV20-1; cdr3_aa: SAPHWDRGSYEQY
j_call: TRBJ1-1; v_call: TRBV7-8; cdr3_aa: ASSLGRTTEAF
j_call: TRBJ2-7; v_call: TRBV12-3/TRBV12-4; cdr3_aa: ASSKAGGPYEQY
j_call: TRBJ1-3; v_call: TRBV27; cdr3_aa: ASMPFIGANTIY
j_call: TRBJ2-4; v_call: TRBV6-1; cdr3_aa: ASKNRDTAKNIQY
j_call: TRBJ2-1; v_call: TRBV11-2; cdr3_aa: ASSSGRGTNYNEQF
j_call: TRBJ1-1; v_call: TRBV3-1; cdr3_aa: ASSPNGDMNTEAF
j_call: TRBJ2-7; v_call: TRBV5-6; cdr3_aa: ASSLGTRAYEQY
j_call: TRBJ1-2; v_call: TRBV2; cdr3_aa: ASTTDKNYGYT
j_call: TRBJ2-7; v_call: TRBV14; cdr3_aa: ASSQDRDRGYYEQY
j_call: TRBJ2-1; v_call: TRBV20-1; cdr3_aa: SARDERLATDFFSYNEQF
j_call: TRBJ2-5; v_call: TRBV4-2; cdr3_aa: ASSQPWTSGLGGETQY
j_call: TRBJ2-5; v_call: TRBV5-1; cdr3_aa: ASSIQRAEETQY
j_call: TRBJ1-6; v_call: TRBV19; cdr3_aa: ASGRVGTETLH
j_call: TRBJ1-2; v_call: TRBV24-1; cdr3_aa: ATSAPGFYGYT
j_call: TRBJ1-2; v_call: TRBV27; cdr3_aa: ASSFRGNYDYT
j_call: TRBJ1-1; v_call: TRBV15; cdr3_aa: ATSRDRSFEAF
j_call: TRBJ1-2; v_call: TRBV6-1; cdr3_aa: ASSPDSNYGYT
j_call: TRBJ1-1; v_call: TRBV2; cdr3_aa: ASSEGGVWRTNTEAF
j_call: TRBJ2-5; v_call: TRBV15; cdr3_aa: ATSFWGETQY
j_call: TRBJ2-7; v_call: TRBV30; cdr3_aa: AWSVPPFGTNSYEQY
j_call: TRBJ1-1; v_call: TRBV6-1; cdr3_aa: ASSGTDSNTEAF
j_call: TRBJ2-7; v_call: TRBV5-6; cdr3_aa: ASSLGQGAFEQY
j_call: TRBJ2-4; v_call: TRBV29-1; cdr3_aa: SGTGGSAKNIQY
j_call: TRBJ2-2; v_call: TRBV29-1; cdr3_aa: SVSGPLQNTGELF
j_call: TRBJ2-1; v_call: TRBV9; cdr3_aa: ASSVRTSGPRGNEQF
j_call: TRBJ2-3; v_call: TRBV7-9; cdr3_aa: ASSLNLANRGTDTQY
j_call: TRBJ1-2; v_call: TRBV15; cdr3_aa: ATSKGRTGGYT
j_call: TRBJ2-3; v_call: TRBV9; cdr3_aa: ASSVLAGVWDTQY
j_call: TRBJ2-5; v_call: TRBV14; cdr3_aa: ASSLGPGKTQY
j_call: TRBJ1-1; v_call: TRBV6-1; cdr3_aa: AGSRNNEAF
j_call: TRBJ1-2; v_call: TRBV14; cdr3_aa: ASSQGPPDRNDGYT
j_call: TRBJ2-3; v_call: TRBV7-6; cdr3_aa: ASSLSIGTGDSSTDTQY
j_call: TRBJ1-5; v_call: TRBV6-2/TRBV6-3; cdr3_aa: ASSKNRVDQPQH
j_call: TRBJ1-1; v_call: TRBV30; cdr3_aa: AWNPGQGVSTEAF
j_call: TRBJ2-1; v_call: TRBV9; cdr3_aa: ASSVRTSGDEQF
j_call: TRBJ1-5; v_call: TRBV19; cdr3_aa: ASSITHYSNQPQH
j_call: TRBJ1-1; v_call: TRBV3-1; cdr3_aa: ASSLRGGANTEAF
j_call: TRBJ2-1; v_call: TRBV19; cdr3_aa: ASGQVHNEQF
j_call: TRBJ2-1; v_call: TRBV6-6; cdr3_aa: ASSHSIAGGSNEQF
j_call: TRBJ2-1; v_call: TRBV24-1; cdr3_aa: ATSENRALYNEQF
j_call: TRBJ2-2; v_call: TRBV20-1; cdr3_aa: SARDFGGRTGELF
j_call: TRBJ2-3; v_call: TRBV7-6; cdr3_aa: ASSVLGADTQY
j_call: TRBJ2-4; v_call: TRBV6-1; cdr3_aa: ASSPHIAKNIQY
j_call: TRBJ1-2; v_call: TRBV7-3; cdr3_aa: ASSLTGSYGYT
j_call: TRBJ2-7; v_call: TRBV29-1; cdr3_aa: SVYVTYEQY
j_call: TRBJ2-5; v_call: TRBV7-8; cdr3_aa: ASSLGQGVGETQY
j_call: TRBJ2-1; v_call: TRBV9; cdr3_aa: ASSVGGGDYNEQF
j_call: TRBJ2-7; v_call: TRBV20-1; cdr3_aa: SASTTSGGGREQY
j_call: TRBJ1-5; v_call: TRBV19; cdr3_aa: ASSGRDLSYQPQH
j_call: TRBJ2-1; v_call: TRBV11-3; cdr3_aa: ASSLGDNWGEQF